These 18 T cell receptor beta chains originate from one sample sequenced in a study of shared clonotypes between healthy human individuals. The protocol was immunoSEQ multiplex PCR, while the TCRdb copy is restricted to in-frame clones and leaves out a portion. Of around 2.1 million clones in the sample, more than 90% are singletons; the top ten hold roughly 0.13%. Specimen: naive CD4+ T cells sorted from blood. Noted subset: CD45RA+ positively selected. The receptors originated from a man younger than 30 in good health.

Only one count was recorded for this clone. Other DNA sequences from this sample encode an identical CDR3 as well. The chain links TRBV5-1 to TRBJ2-1, with 7 bases identical to TRBD1. The length of the CDR3 is 15 residues. Germline CDR1 and CDR2: SGHRS and YFSETQ. After removal of 1 base from V and 3 bases from J, the junction contained 4 bases not matched to a gene. The CDR3 sequence: CASSLTGTDYNEQFF. The CDR3 coding sequence is TGCGCCAGCAGCTTGACAGGGACAGACTACAATGAGCAGTTCTTC. The entire variable domain, with the rest obtained from reference TRBV5-1 and TRBJ2-1, is as follows: KAGVTQTPRYLIKTRGQQVTLSCSPISGHRSVSWYQQTPGQGLQFLFEYFSETQRNKGNFPGRFSGRQFSNSRSEMNVSTLELGDSALYLCASSLTGTDYNEQFFGPGTRLTVL.

This chain uses TRBV19 with TRBJ1-1, with D unresolved. The CDR3 spans 14 residues. V lost 5 bases, J lost 0 bases, and 10 bases lay in between. The germline V gene encodes CDR1 LNHDA and CDR2 SQIVND (reference sequence). The CDR3 DNA follows: TGTGCCAGTAGTCGGCCGAAAGTGAACACTGAAGCTTTCTTT. Residues: CASSRPKVNTEAFF.

Note on this clone: Other DNA sequences in the same sample also yield this CDR3. This chain joins TRBV6-1 and TRBJ2-7; TRBD1 agrees at 8 bases. The CDR3 has 14 residues. The germline V gene has CDR1 MNHNS and CDR2 SASEGT. Trimming at V came to 6 bases and at J to 0 bases, leaving 4 bases not matched to a gene. CDR3 region: CASRRTGSSYEQYF. CDR3 sequence (DNA): TGTGCCAGCAGGCGGACAGGGAGCTCCTACGAGCAGTACTTC.

The chain carries TRBV6-5 and TRBJ2-3, with 8 bases matching TRBD2. Germline V gene lookup returns CDR1 MNHEY and CDR2 SVGAGI. The CDR3 is made up of 15 amino acids. Trimming took 2 bases from V and 3 from J; bases not matched to a gene: 4. The CDR3: CASSYSGSHTDTQYF. In DNA form, the CDR3 reads TGTGCCAGCAGTTACAGCGGGAGTCATACAGATACGCAGTATTTT.

The V and J genes are TRBV7-2 and TRBJ2-1, with TRBD2 matching over 10 bases. The CDR3 length is 15 residues. V was clipped by 4 bases and J by 7 bases; unmatched bases: 7. CDR1 is SGHTA and CDR2 is FQGNSA in the germline V gene. The CDR3 loop reads CASSWLAGVGNEQFF. CDR3 bases: TGTGCCAGCAGCTGGCTAGCGGGAGTAGGGAATGAGCAGTTCTTC.

The chain employs TRBV6-1 and TRBJ1-1; no definite D call. Between the trimmed V and J ends, which lost 1 base and 6 bases, there was a span of 9 bases. The CDR3 consists of 13 residues. CDR1 MNHNS and CDR2 SASEGT come from the germline V gene. CDR3 amino acids: CASSEVWASEAFF. Here the CDR3 DNA reads TGTGCCAGCAGTGAAGTATGGGCTTCTGAAGCTTTCTTT.

CDR3 residues: CSARAYDEQYF. The CDR3 nucleotides read TGCAGTGCTAGAGCCTACGACGAGCAGTACTTC. The rearrangement uses TRBV20-1 and TRBJ2-7; no clear D gene. Germline CDR1 reads DFQATT; CDR2 reads SNEGSKA (reference sequence). The CDR3 length is 11 residues. The ends were cut back, 1 base at V and 5 bases at J, with 6 bases in the middle.

The chain has TRBV29-1 and TRBJ1-2; TRBD1 is a possible D gene (5 bases). CDR1 and CDR2 (germline): SQVTM, ANQGSEA. This CDR3 contains 13 residues. With 4 bases removed from V and 0 bases from J, the gap between germline ends came to 9 bases. The CDR3 loop is CSVVTGSNYGYTF. In nucleotides, the CDR3 is TGCAGCGTTGTTACAGGATCTAACTATGGCTACACCTTC.

The chain is built from TRBV4-1 and TRBJ2-4; 9 nucleotides line up with TRBD1. V gave up 4 bases and J gave up 8 bases; unmatched junction bases: 12. This CDR3 has 16 amino acids. Germline loops: CDR1 MGHRA, CDR2 YSYEKL. The chain's CDR3 is CASSRGQGPQEDIQYF. The CDR3 nucleotides read TGCGCCAGCAGCCGTGGACAGGGGCCCCAGGAGGACATTCAGTACTTC.

This chain joins TRBV7-2 and TRBJ2-5, with 8 bases that match TRBD2. In germline, CDR1 is SGHTA, CDR2 FQGNSA. The CDR3 loop spans 16 amino acids. V lost 2 bases, J lost 1 base, and 6 bases stayed unmatched. The CDR3 loop is CASSLFSGALQETQYF. CDR3 coding DNA: TGTGCCAGCAGCTTATTTAGCGGGGCCCTCCAAGAGACCCAGTACTTC.

The V call is TRBV28, the J call TRBJ2-7, with D perhaps TRBD1 or TRBD2 (5 bases each). Germline lookup yields CDR1 MDHEN and CDR2 SYDVKM. CDR3 length: 15 amino acids. V lost 5 bases and J 0 bases, leaving 14 bases between the germline ends. The CDR3 DNA reads as TGTGCCAGCAGTCCCGCCCCGGGGACCTCCTACGAGCAGTACTTC. This gives the protein CASSPAPGTSYEQYF.

The chain couples TRBV11-2 to TRBJ2-3, with TRBD2 identical over 8 bases. Germline CDR1 SGHAT, CDR2 FQNNGV. The CDR3 loop spans 14 amino acids. Trimming removed 1 base from V and 7 bases from J; junction bases left unmatched: 4. The CDR3 DNA sequence: TGTGCCAGCAGCTTAGCGGGGGGGCTAAATACGCAGTATTTT. This encodes CASSLAGGLNTQYF.

The chain couples TRBV27 to TRBJ1-5, with 9 bases matching TRBD1. Germline lookup yields CDR1 MNHEY and CDR2 SMNVEV (reference sequence). V dropped 2 bases and J dropped 2; count of bases not matched to a gene: 10. The CDR3 consists of 18 residues. CDR3 nucleotides: TGTGCCAGCAGTTTAATTGCCGACAGGGGGGTTGGCAATCAGCCCCAGCATTTT. As protein: CASSLIADRGVGNQPQHF.

This rearrangement joins TRBV6-1 to TRBJ1-1; D gene ambiguous. The CDR3 is made up of 14 amino acids. Per the germline V gene, CDR1 is MNHNS and CDR2 is SASEGT. Trimming took 3 bases from V and 2 from J, leaving 10 bases between them. CDR3 sequence: CASSEKGANTEAFF. DNA for the CDR3: TGTGCCAGCAGTGAGAAGGGCGCCAACACTGAAGCTTTCTTT.

The chain links TRBV2 to TRBJ2-7, with 9 bases that match TRBD1. CDR1 is SNHLY, CDR2 FYNNEI, per germline. J was trimmed by 7 bases and V by 8 bases; bases with no gene match: 6. The CDR3 runs 12 residues. The CDR3 sequence is CASRDRAGEQYF. The CDR3, as DNA: TGTGCCAGCCGGGACAGGGCGGGGGAGCAGTACTTC. Full variable domain (remainder filled in from reference TRBV2 and TRBJ2-7): EPEVTQTPSHQVTQMGQEVILRCVPISNHLYFYWYRQILGQKVEFLVSFYNNEISEKSEIFDDQFSVERPDGSNFTLKIRSTKLEDSAMYFCASRDRAGEQYFGPGTRLTVT.

V and J are TRBV28 and TRBJ1-1, with D unclear. Trimming took 1 base from V and 0 from J, leaving 9 bases between them. This CDR3 is 15 amino acids long. Germline V CDR1 and CDR2: MDHEN, SYDVKM. This CDR3 reads CASSLSRRMNTEAFF. The CDR3 nucleotides read TGTGCCAGCAGTTTATCCAGGCGTATGAACACTGAAGCTTTCTTT.

The chain carries TRBV5-1 and TRBJ2-7; D is tentatively TRBD1 or TRBD2 (5 bases each). Trimming took off 0 bases at V and 1 base at J, with 14 bases between the two ends. Germline CDR1 is SGHRS and CDR2 is YFSETQ. The CDR3 sequence is 16 residues long. DNA of the CDR3: TGCGCCAGCAGCTTGGTTGGTGGGACCCAATCCTACGAGCAGTACTTC. Translating gives CASSLVGGTQSYEQYF.

V gene TRBV5-6 combines with J gene TRBJ2-7; 9 nucleotides match TRBD2. The CDR3 has 15 amino acids. Germline trimming cut 3 bases from V and 2 bases from J; bases unmatched to any gene: 6. Per germline, CDR1 SGHDT and CDR2 YYEEEE. CDR3 residues: CASSSGLAGTYEQYF. CDR3 DNA: TGTGCCAGCAGCTCTGGGCTAGCGGGGACCTACGAGCAGTACTTC.